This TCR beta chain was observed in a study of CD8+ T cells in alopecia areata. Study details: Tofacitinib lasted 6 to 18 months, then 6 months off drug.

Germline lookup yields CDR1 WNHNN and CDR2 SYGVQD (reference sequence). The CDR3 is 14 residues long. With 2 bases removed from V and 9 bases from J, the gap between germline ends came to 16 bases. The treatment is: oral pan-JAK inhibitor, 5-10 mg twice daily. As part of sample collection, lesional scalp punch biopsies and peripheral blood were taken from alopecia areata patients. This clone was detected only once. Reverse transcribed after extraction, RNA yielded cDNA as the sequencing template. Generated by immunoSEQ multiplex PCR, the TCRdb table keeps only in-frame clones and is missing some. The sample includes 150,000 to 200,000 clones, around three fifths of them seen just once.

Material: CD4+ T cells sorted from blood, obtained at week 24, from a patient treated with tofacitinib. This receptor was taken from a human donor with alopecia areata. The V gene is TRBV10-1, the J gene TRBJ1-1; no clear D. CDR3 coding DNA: TGCGCCAGCAGTGAGGATAGGGTGGACCCGCAAGCTTTCTTT. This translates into CASSEDRVDPQAFF.